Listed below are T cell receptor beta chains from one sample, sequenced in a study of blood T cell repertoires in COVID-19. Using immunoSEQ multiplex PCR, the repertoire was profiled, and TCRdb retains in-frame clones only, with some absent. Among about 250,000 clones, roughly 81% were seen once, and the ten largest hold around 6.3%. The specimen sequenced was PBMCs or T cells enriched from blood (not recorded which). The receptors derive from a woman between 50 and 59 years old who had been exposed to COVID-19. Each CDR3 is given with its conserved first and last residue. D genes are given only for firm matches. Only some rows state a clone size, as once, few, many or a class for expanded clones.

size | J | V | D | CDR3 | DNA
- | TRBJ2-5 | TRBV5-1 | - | CASSLANREGKTQYF | TGCGCCAGCAGCTTGGCGAACAGGGAGGGTAAGACCCAGTACTTC
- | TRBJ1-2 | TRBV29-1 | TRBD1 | CSVEDRRDSPSGYGYTF | TGCAGCGTTGAAGATCGGCGGGACAGCCCTTCGGGCTATGGCTACACCTTC
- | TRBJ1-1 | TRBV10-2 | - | CASSEGQWSMNTEAFF | TGCGCCAGCAGTGAAGGACAGTGGTCCATGAACACTGAAGCTTTCTTT
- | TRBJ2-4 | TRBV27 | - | CASSLSGGGPRNIQYF | TGTGCCAGCAGTTTATCGGGGGGAGGCCCCCGAAACATTCAGTACTTC
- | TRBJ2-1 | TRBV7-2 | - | CASSLDTGNLLYEQFF | TGTGCCAGCAGCTTAGACACAGGGAATCTCCTTTATGAGCAGTTCTTC
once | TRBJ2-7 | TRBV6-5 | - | CASSPKYEQYF | TGTGCCAGCAGTCCTAAGTACGAGCAGTACTTC
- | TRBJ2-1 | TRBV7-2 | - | CASSLEWGDNEQFF | TGTGCCAGCAGCTTAGAGTGGGGGGACAATGAGCAGTTCTTC
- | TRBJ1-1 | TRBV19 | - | CASSITGGNTEAFF | TGTGCCAGTAGTATAACGGGAGGGAACACTGAAGCTTTCTTT
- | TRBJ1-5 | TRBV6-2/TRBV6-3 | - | CASSLELLSQPQHF | TGTGCCAGCAGTTTGGAGTTGCTAAGTCAGCCCCAGCATTTT
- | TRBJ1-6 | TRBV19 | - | CASSYLTGFSPLHF | TGTGCCAGTAGTTACCTTACAGGGTTCTCACCCCTCCACTTT
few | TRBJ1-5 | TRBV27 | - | CASSPTPRGRGQPQHF | TGTGCCAGCAGTCCCACCCCCAGGGGTCGAGGTCAGCCCCAGCATTTT
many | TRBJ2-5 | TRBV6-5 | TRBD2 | CASTPGLVRETQYF | TGTGCCAGCACCCCCGGACTAGTAAGGGAGACCCAGTACTTC
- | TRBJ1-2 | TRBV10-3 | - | CAIQQNRETYGYTF | TGTGCCATCCAGCAGAACAGGGAGACCTATGGCTACACCTTC
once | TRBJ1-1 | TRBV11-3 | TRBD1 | CASSFGMDRGNTEAFF | TGTGCCAGCAGCTTTGGGATGGACAGGGGCAATACTGAAGCTTTCTTT
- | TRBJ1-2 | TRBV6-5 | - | CATRPNYGYTF | TGTGCCACGCGTCCTAACTATGGCTACACCTTC
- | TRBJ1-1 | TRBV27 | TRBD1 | CASRPDRGKYTEAFF | TGTGCCAGCAGGCCGGACAGGGGGAAATACACTGAAGCTTTCTTT
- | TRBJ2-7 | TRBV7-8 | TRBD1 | CASSLEGQGGEQYF | TGTGCCAGCAGCTTAGAGGGACAGGGGGGCGAGCAGTACTTC
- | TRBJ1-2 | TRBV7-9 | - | CASSPRTENYTF | TGTGCCAGCAGCCCCCGCACAGAAAACTACACCTTC
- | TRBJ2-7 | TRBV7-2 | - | CASSLTRSSYEQYF | TGTGCCAGCAGCTTAACTCGAAGCTCCTACGAGCAGTACTTC
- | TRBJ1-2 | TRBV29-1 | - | CSVVKGNYGYTF | TGCAGCGTTGTCAAGGGGAACTATGGCTACACCTTC
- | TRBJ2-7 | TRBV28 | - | CASSLKGVAYEQYF | TGTGCCAGCAGTTTAAAAGGGGTAGCCTACGAGCAGTACTTC
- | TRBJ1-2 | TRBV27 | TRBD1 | CASSSGQGPRYTF | TGTGCCAGCAGTTCCGGACAGGGCCCACGCTACACCTTC
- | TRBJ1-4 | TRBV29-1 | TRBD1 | CSVARGAIGEKLFF | TGCAGCGTTGCCAGGGGGGCGATTGGGGAAAAACTGTTTTTT
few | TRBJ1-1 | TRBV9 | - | CASSSMGGNTEAFF | TGTGCCAGCAGCTCTATGGGGGGGAACACTGAAGCTTTCTTT
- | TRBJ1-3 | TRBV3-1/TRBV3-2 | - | CASSQSLSGNTIYF | TGTGCCAGCAGCCAGAGCCTCTCTGGAAACACCATATATTTT
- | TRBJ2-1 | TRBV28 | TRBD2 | CASSTNRGGSNNEQFF | TGTGCCAGCAGTACCAACCGGGGGGGCTCTAACAATGAGCAGTTCTTC
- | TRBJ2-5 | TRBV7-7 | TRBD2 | CASSLRGAGETQYF | TGTGCCAGCAGCTTGCGGGGGGCCGGAGAGACCCAGTACTTC
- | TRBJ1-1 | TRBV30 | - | CACCFGQGHAEAFF | TGTGCCTGCTGTTTTGGGCAGGGCCACGCTGAAGCTTTCTTT
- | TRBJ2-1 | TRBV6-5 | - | CASSLTRGNEQFF | TGTGCCAGCAGTTTAACTCGGGGTAATGAGCAGTTCTTC
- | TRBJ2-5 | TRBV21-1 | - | CASAPGRDETQYF | TGTGCCAGCGCCCCGGGGAGGGATGAGACCCAGTACTTC
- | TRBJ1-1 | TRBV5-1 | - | CASSFGLTGTYNTEAFF | TGCGCCAGCAGCTTTGGATTAACCGGGACATATAACACTGAAGCTTTCTTT
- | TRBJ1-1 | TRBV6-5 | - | CASSYRALGGNTEAFF | TGTGCCAGCAGTTACAGGGCCTTGGGAGGGAACACTGAAGCTTTCTTT
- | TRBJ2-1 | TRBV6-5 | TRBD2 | CASSLSGGRYNEQFF | TGTGCCAGCAGTTTAAGCGGGGGACGTTACAATGAGCAGTTCTTC
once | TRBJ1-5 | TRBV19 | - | CASSRPAAMGGNQPQHF | TGTGCCAGTAGTCGACCGGCGGCTATGGGTGGTAATCAGCCCCAGCATTTT
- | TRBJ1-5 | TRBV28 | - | CASSLVSAGLQPQHF | TGTGCCAGCAGTTTAGTCAGTGCGGGACTTCAGCCCCAGCATTTT
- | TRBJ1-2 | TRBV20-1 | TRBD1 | CSPTGGDGYTF | TGCAGTCCTACAGGGGGCGATGGCTACACCTTC
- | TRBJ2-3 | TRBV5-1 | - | CASSARGTTDTQYF | TGCGCCAGCAGCGCCAGGGGTACCACAGATACGCAGTATTTT
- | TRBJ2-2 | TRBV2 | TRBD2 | CASSAASGGTGELFF | TGTGCCAGCAGTGCGGCTAGCGGGGGCACCGGGGAGCTGTTTTTT
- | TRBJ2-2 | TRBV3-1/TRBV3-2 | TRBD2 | CASSPLGGTGELFF | TGTGCCAGCAGCCCTCTCGGGGGGACCGGGGAGCTGTTTTTT
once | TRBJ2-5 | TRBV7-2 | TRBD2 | CASSSSGGSGETQYF | TGTGCCAGCAGCTCGAGCGGGGGGAGCGGAGAGACCCAGTACTTC
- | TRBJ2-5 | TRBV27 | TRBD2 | CASSPEWTSGGETQYF | TGTGCCAGCAGCCCCGAATGGACTAGCGGGGGAGAGACCCAGTACTTC
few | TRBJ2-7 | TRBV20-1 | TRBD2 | CSASPLAGGPELWTYEQYF | TGCAGTGCTAGTCCCCTAGCGGGGGGGCCTGAGTTATGGACCTACGAGCAGTACTTC
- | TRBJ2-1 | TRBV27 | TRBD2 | CASSLSGGARYNEQFF | TGTGCCAGCAGTTTAAGCGGGGGGGCGAGGTACAATGAGCAGTTCTTC